This TCR beta chain comes out of a study of blood T cell repertoires in COVID-19. The wider study: The origin of the acute and convalescent COVID-19 samples was the United States, Italy and Spain. From T cells, B-cell-depleted T cells, or PBMCs came the material, which was cDNA or gDNA.

This clone was counted a single time. Authors' analysis steps: Scientists estimated how many nucleated cells there were by amplifying reference gene primers. Assay: immunoSEQ multiplex PCR; the TCRdb copy retains only in-frame clones and omits some. V, J and clone size are taken as reported in that table, and D and trimming were inferred from the DNA itself. The data hold some 260,000 clones, with about nine tenths observed a single time. This CDR3 has 15 residues. The V gene lost 6 bases and the J gene lost 2 bases, with 16 bases spanning the gap. From germline, CDR1 is SEHNR and CDR2 FQNEAQ (reference sequence).

The sample was peripheral blood. This chain links TRBV7-9 with TRBJ1-1; a possible D gene is TRBD1 (6 bases). The TCR comes from a woman in her 30s with COVID-19, enrolled during active disease. The CDR3 DNA reads TGTGCCAGCAGGTCCGGGGGGCGTAAAAACACTGAAGCTTTCTTT. Translated: CASRSGGRKNTEAFF.